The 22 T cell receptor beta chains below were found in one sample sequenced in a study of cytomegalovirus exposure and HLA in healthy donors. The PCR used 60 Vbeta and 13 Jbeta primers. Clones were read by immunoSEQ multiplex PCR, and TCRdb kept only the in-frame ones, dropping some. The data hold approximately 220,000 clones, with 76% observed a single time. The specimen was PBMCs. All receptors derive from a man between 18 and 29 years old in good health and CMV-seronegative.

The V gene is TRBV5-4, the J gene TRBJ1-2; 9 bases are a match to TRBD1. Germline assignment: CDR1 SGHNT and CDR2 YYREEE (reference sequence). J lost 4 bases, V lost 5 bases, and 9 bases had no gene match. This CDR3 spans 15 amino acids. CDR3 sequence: CASRAQGAPLYGYTF. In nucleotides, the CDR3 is TGTGCCAGCAGGGCACAGGGGGCCCCCCTCTATGGCTACACCTTC. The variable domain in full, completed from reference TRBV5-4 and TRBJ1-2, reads ETGVTQSPTHLIKTRGQQVTLRCSSQSGHNTVSWYQQALGQGPQFIFQYYREEENGRGNFPPRFSGLQFPNYSSELNVNALELDDSALYLCASRAQGAPLYGYTFGSGTRLTVV.

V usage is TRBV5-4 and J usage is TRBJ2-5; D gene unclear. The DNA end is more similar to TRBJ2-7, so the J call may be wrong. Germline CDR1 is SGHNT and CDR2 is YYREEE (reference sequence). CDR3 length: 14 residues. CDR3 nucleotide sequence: TGTGCCAGCAGCCGCGGTGGTGATTCCTACGAGCAGTACTTC. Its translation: CASSRGGDSYEQYF.

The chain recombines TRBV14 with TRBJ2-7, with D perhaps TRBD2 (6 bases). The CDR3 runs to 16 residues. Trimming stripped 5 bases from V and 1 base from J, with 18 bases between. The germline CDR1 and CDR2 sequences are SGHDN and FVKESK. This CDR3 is CASSDGPRRGSYEQYF. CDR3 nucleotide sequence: TGTGCCAGCAGCGACGGACCCCGCCGGGGGTCCTACGAGCAGTACTTC.

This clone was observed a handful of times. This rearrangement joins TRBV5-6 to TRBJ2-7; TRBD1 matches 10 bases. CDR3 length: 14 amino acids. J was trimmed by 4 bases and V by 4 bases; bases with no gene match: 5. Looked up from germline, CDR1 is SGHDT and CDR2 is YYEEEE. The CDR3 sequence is CASSLGQGRYEQYF. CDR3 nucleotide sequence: TGTGCCAGCAGCCTGGGACAGGGGCGATACGAGCAGTACTTC.

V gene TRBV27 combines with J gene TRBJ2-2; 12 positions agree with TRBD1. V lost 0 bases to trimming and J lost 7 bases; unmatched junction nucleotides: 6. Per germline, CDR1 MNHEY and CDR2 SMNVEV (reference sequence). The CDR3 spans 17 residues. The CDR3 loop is CASSLSPGQGAGGELFF. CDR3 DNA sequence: TGTGCCAGCAGTTTATCCCCGGGACAGGGGGCTGGCGGGGAGCTGTTTTTT.

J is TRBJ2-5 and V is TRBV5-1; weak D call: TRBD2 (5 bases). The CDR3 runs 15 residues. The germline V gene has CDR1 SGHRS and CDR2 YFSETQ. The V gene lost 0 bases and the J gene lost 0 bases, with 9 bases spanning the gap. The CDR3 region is CASSLASKYQETQYF. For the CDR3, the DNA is TGCGCCAGCAGCTTGGCTAGCAAGTACCAAGAGACCCAGTACTTC.

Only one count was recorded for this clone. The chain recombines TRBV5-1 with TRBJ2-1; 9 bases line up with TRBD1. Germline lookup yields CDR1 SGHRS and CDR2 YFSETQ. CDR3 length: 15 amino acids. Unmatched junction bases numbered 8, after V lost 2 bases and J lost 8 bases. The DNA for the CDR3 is TGCGCCAGCAGCTTAAAAAGGGACAGGGCCCATGAGCAGTTCTTC. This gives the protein CASSLKRDRAHEQFF.

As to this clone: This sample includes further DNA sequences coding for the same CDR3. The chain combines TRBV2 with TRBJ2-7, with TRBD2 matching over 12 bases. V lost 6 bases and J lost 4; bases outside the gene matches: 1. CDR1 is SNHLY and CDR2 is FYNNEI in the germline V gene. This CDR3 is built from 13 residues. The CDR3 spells CASRTSGSYEQYF. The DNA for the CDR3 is TGTGCCAGCAGGACTAGCGGGAGTTACGAGCAGTACTTC.

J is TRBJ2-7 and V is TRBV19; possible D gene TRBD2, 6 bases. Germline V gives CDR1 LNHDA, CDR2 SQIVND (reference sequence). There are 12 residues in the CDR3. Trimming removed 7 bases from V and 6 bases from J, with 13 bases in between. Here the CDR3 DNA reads TGTGCCAGTACCGGGAGTGGTTTCGAGCAGTACTTC. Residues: CASTGSGFEQYF.

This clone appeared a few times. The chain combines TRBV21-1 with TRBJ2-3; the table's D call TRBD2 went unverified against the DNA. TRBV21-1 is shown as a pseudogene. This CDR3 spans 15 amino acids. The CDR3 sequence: CASSGGPTSTDTQYF. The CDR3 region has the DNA TGTGCCAGCAGTGGAGGACCCACTTCCACAGATACGCAGTATTTT.

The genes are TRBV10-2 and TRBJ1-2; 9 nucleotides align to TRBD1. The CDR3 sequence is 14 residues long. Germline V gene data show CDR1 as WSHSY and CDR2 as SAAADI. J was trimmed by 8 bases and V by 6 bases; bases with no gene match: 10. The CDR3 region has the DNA TGCGCCAGCAGACAGGGGGCGAAGGGGAAGGGCTACACCTTC. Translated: CASRQGAKGKGYTF.

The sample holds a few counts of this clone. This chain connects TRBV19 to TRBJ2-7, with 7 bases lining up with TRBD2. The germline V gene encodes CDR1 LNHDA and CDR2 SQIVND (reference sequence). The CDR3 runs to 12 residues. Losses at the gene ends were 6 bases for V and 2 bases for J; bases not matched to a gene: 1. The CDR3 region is CASSRGAYEQYF. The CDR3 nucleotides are TGTGCCAGTAGCCGGGGGGCCTACGAGCAGTACTTC.

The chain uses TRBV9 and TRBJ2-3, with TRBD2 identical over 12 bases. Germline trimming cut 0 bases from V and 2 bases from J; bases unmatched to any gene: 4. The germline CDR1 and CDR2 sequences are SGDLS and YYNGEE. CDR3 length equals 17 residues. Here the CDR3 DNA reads TGTGCCAGCAGCGTAGGGCTAGCGGGAGGGAACACAGATACGCAGTATTTT. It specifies CASSVGLAGGNTDTQYF.

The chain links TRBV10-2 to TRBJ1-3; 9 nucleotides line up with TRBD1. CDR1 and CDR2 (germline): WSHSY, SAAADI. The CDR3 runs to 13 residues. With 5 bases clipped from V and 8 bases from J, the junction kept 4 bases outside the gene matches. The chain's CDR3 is CASSRDRADTIYF. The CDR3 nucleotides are TGCGCCAGCAGTCGGGACAGGGCAGACACCATATATTTT.

CDR3 region: CASSPDRKGNQPQHF. CDR3 in DNA: TGTGCCAGCAGTCCGGACAGGAAAGGCAATCAGCCCCAGCATTTT. J is TRBJ1-5 and V is TRBV7-9; 7 bases align to TRBD1. Trimming cost V 6 bases and J 2 bases; bases outside gene matches: 7. Germline CDR1 reads SEHNR; CDR2 reads FQNEAQ (reference sequence). The CDR3 runs to 15 residues.

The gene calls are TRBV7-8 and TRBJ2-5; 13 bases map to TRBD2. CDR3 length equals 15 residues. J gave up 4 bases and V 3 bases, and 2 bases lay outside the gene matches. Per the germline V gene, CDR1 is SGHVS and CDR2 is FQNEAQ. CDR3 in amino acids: CASSFGTSGTETQYF. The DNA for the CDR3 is TGTGCCAGCAGCTTTGGGACTAGCGGGACAGAGACCCAGTACTTC.

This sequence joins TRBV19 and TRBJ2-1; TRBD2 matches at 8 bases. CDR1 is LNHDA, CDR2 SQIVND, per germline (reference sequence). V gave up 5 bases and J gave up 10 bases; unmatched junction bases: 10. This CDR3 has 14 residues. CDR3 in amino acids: CASSPGGAVGEQFF. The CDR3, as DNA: TGTGCCAGTAGTCCCGGGGGGGCAGTGGGGGAGCAGTTCTTC. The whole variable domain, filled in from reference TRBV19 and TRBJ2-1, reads DGGITQSPKYLFRKEGQNVTLSCEQNLNHDAMYWYRQDPGQGLRLIYYSQIVNDFQKGDIAEGYSVSREKKESFPLTVTSAQKNPTAFYLCASSPGGAVGEQFFGPGTRLTVL.

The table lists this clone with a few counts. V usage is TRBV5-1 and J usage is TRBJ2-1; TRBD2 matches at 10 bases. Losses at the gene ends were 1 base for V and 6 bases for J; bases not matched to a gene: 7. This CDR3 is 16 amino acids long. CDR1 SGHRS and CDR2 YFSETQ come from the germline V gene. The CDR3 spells CASSLTSGIISNEQFF. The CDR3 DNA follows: TGCGCCAGCAGCTTGACTAGCGGGATAATTTCCAATGAGCAGTTCTTC. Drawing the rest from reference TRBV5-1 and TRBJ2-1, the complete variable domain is KAGVTQTPRYLIKTRGQQVTLSCSPISGHRSVSWYQQTPGQGLQFLFEYFSETQRNKGNFPGRFSGRQFSNSRSEMNVSTLELGDSALYLCASSLTSGIISNEQFFGPGTRLTVL.

CDR3 DNA: TGCGCCAGCAGCCTTTTGGACAGCTCCTACGAGCAGTACTTC. Translation gives CASSLLDSSYEQYF. The V gene is TRBV5-1, the J gene TRBJ2-7, with D maybe TRBD1 (6 bases). The V gene's germline CDR1 is SGHRS and CDR2 YFSETQ. Trimming removed 4 bases from V and 0 bases from J, with 11 bases in between. The CDR3 runs 14 residues. The full variable domain, in which reference TRBV5-1 and TRBJ2-7 provide the parts outside the CDR3, is KAGVTQTPRYLIKTRGQQVTLSCSPISGHRSVSWYQQTPGQGLQFLFEYFSETQRNKGNFPGRFSGRQFSNSRSEMNVSTLELGDSALYLCASSLLDSSYEQYFGPGTRLTVT.

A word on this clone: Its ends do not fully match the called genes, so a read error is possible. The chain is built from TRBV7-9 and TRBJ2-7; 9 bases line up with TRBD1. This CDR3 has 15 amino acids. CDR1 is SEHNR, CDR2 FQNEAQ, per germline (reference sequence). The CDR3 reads CSSRHTGQGTYEQYF. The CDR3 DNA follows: TGTTCCAGCAGACATACGGGACAGGGCACCTACGAGCAGTACTTC.

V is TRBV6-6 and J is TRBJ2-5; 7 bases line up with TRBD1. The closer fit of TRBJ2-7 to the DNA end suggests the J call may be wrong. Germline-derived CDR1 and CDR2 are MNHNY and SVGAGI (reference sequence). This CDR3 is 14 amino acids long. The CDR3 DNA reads TGTGCCAGCAGTCGAGACACCACAGGGGCCGAGCAGTACTTC. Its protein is CASSRDTTGAEQYF.

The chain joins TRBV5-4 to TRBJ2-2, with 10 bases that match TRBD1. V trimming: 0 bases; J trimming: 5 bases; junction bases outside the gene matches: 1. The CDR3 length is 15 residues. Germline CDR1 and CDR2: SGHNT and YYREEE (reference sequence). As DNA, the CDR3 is TGTGCCAGCAGCTTGGGACAGGGGGCGACCGGGGAGCTGTTTTTT. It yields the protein CASSLGQGATGELFF. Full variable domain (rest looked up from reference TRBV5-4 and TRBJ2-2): ETGVTQSPTHLIKTRGQQVTLRCSSQSGHNTVSWYQQALGQGPQFIFQYYREEENGRGNFPPRFSGLQFPNYSSELNVNALELDDSALYLCASSLGQGATGELFFGEGSRLTVL.